A single T cell receptor beta chain is shown here with its context. As to treatment: some 20 received Ad26.COV2.S at low or high dose, single or two shots; about 5 received placebo; per-sample allocation not given. Samples came from day 63 after the first vaccine or placebo injection. The source of the sample is a study of Ad26.COV2.S vaccination and SARS-CoV-2 variants. From germline, CDR1 is SGDLS and CDR2 YYNGEE. Between the trimmed V and J ends, which lost 1 base and 1 base, there was a span of 14 bases. This CDR3 is built from 17 residues. TCRdb keeps only in-frame clones here, not all; method: immunoSEQ multiplex PCR. The repertoire consists of approximately 300,000 clones, with roughly 80% occurring once and the leading ten covering roughly 2%.

This sample comprised peripheral blood, obtained in a trial of Ad26.COV2.S vaccine versus placebo. V gene TRBV9 combines with J gene TRBJ2-2; maybe TRBD2 (6 bases). The source is a person between 18 and 65 years old who received the Ad26.COV2.S COVID-19 vaccine or a placebo. The DNA for the CDR3 is TGTGCCAGCAGCGTAAGGGGCGGGACGGAGAACACCGGGGAGCTGTTTTTT. Translation gives CASSVRGGTENTGELFF.